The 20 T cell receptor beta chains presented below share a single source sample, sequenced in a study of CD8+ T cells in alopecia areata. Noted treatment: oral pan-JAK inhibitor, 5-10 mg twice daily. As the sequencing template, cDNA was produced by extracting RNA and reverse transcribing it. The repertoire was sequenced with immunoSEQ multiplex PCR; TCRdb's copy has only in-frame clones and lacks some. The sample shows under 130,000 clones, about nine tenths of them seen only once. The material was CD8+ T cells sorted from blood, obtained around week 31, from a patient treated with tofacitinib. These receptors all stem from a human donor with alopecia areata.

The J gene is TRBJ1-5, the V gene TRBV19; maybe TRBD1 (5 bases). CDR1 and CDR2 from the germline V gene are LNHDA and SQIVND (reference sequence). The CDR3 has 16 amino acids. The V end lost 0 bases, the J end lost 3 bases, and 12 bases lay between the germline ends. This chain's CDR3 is CASSIEGGALNQPQHF. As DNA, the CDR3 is TGTGCCAGTAGTATAGAAGGCGGGGCCCTCAATCAGCCCCAGCATTTT.

Written as DNA, the CDR3 is TGCAGCGTTGAAGATGGGAGGAGTAGCGGGATAGGAGATACGCAGTATTTT. It codes for CSVEDGRSSGIGDTQYF. The chain uses TRBV29-1 and TRBJ2-3; 8 nucleotides line up with TRBD2. The germline V gene encodes CDR1 SQVTM and CDR2 ANQGSEA. This CDR3 spans 17 amino acids. The V segment lost 0 bases and the J segment 5 bases; nucleotides outside the gene matches: 13.

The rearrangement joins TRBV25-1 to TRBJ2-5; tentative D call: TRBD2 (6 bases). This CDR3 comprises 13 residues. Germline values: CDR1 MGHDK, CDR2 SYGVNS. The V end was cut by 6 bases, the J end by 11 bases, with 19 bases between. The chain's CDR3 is CASSFKATGEQYF. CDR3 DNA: TGTGCCAGCAGCTTTAAGGCTACGGGGGAGCAGTACTTC.

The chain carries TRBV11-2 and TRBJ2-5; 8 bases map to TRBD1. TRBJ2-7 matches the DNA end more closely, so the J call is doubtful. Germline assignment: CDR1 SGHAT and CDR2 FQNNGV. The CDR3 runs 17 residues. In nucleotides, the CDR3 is TGTGCCAGCAGCTTATTCATGGGAACAGGGGGGTTCTACGAGCAGTACTTC. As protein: CASSLFMGTGGFYEQYF.

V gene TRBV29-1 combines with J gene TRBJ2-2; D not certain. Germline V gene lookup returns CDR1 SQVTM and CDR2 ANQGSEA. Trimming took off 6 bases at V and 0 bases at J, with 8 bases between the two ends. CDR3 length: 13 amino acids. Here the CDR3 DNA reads TGCAGCGTCCGAGTCGCGAACACCGGGGAGCTGTTTTTT. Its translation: CSVRVANTGELFF.

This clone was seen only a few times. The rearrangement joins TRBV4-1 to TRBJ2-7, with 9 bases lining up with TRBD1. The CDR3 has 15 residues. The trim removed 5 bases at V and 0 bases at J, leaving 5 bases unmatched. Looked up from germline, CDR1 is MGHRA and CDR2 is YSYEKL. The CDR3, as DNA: TGCGCCAGCAGCGCCGGGACAGGGTACTCCTACGAGCAGTACTTC. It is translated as CASSAGTGYSYEQYF.

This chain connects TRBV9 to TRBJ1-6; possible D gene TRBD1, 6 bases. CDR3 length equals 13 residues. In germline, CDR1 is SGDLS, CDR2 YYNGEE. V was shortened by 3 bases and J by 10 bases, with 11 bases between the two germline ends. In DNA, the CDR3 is TGTGCCAGCAGCGAGGACAGTCAGTCACCCCTCCACTTT. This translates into CASSEDSQSPLHF.

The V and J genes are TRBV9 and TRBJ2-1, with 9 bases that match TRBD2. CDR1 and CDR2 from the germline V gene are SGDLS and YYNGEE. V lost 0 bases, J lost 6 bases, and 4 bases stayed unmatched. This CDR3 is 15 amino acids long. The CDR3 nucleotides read TGTGCCAGCAGCGTAGGGCTAGCGGGGCTCAATGAGCAGTTCTTC. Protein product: CASSVGLAGLNEQFF.

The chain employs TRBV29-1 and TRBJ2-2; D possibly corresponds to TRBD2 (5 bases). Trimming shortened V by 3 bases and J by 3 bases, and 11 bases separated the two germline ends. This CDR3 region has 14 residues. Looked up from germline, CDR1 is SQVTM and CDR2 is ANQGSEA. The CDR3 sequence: CSVDSGFDTGELFF. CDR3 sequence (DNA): TGCAGCGTTGATTCGGGGTTTGACACCGGGGAGCTGTTTTTT.

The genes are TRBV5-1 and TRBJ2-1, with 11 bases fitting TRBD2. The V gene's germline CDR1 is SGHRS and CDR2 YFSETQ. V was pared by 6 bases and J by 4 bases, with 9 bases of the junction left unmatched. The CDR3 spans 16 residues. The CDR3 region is CASTPELAGVYNEQFF. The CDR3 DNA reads TGCGCCAGCACCCCGGAACTAGCGGGAGTGTACAATGAGCAGTTCTTC.

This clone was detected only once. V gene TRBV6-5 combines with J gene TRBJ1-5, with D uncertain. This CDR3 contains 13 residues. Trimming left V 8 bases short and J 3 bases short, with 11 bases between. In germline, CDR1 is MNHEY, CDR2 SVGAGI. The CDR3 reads CASGPGTNQPQHF. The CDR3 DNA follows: TGTGCCAGCGGTCCGGGAACCAATCAGCCCCAGCATTTT.

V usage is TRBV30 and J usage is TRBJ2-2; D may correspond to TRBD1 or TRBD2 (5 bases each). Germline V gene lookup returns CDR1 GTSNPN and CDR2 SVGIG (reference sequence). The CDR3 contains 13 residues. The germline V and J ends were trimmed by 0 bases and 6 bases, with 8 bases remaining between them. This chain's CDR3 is CAWSVMGAGELFF. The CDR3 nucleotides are TGTGCCTGGAGTGTAATGGGGGCCGGGGAGCTGTTTTTT.

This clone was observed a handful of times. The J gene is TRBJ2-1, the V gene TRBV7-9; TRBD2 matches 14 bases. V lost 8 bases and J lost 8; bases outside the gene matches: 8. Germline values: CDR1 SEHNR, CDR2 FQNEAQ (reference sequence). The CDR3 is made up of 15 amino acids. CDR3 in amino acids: CASGTSGGAGYEQFF. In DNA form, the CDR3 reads TGTGCCAGCGGGACTAGCGGGGGAGCAGGTTATGAGCAGTTCTTC.

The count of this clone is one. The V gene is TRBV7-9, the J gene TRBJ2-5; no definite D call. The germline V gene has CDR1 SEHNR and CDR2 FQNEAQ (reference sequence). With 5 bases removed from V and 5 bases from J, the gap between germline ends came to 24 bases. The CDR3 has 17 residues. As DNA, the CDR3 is TGTGCCAGCAGCGCACGCCTTGGGATTTTTCTTCAGGAGACCCAGTACTTC. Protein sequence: CASSARLGIFLQETQYF.

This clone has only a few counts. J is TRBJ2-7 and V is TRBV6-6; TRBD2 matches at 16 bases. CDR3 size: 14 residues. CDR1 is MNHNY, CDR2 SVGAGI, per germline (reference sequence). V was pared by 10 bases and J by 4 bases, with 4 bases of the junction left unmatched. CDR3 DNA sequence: TGTGCCACCGGGACTAGCGGGGGGGCTTACGAGCAGTACTTC. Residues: CATGTSGGAYEQYF.

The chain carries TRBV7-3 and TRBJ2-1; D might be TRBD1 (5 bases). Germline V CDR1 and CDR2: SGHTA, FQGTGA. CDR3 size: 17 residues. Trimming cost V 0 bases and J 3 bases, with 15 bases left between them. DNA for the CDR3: TGTGCCAGCAGCTTAACCCTCTCAGGGCCAGGCTACAATGAGCAGTTCTTC. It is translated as CASSLTLSGPGYNEQFF.

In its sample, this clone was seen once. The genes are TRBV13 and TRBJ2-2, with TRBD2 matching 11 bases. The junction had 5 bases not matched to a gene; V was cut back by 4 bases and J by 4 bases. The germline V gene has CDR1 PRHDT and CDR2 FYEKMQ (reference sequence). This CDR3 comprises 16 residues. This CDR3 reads CASSSTSGRITGELFF. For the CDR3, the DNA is TGTGCCAGCAGCTCTACTAGCGGGAGAATCACCGGGGAGCTGTTTTTT.

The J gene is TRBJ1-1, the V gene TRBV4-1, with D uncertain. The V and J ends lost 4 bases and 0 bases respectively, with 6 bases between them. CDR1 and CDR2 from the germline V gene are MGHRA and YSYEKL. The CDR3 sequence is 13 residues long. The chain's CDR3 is CASSRTLNTEAFF. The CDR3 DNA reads TGCGCCAGCAGCCGGACGTTGAACACTGAAGCTTTCTTT.

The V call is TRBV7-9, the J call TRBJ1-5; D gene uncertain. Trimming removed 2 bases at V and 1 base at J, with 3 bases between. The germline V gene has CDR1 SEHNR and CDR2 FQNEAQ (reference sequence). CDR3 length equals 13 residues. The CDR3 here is CASSLRSNQPQHF. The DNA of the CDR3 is TGTGCCAGCAGCTTACGGAGCAATCAGCCCCAGCATTTT.

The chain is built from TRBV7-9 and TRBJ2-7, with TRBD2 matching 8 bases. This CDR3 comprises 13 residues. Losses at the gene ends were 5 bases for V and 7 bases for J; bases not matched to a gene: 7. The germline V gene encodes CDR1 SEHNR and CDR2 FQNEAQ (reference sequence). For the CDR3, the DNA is TGTGCCAGCAGCGGCCCCCGGGAGGGAGAGCAGTACTTC. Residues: CASSGPREGEQYF.